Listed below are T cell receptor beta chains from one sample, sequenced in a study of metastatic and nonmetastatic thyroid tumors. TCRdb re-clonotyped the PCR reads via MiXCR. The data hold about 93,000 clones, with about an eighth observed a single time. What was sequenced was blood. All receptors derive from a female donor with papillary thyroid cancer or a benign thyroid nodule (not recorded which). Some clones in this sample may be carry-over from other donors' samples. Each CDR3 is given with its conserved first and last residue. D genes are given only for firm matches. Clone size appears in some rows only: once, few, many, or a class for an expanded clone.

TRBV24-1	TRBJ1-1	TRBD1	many	TGTGCCACCAGTGACCCGGGACAGGGCCAACCTGAAGCTTTCTTT	CATSDPGQGQPEAFF
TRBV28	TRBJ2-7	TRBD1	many	TGTGCCAGCAGTTTACAGGGGGTAACCTACGAGCAGTACTTC	CASSLQGVTYEQYF
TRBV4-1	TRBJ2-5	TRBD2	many	TGCGCCGGCAGCCAAGGGGTACTAGCGGGAGGGATCCGGGAGACCCAGTACTTC	CAGSQGVLAGGIRETQYF
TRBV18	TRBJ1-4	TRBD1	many	TGTGCCAGCTCACCAGGGACAGCCGAAGGAAAACTGTTTTTT	CASSPGTAEGKLFF
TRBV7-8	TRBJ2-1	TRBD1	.	TGTGCCAGCAGCCCAGGACAGGCCCAGTCGGGCGAGCAGTTCTTC	CASSPGQAQSGEQFF
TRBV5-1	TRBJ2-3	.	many	TGCGCCAGCAGGGCCGGGCCCCCCACAGATACGCAGTATTTT	CASRAGPPTDTQYF
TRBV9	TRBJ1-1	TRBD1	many	TGTGCCAGCAGCGCGGACAGGGCCCTAGGCACTGAAGCTTTCTTT	CASSADRALGTEAFF
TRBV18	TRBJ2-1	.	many	TGTGCCAGCTCACCACCCTCGGGTGCAGAAATAAGGTACAATGAGCAGTTCTTC	CASSPPSGAEIRYNEQFF
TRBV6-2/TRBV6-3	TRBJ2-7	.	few	TGTGCCAGCAAGGGCCGACTTGCTGGGCCCTACGAGCAGTACTTC	CASKGRLAGPYEQYF
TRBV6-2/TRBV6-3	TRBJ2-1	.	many	TGTGCCAGCAGTCTCCCCAATGAGCAGTTCTTC	CASSLPNEQFF
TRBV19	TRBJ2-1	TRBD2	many	TGTGCCAGTAGTATTGCGGGCGGGAGGGCCAATGAGCAGTTCTTC	CASSIAGGRANEQFF
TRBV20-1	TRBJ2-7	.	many	TGCAGTGCTAGTTTGGATCTATACGAGCAGTACTTC	CSASLDLYEQYF
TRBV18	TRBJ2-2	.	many	TGTGCCAGCTCACCAAAGAGAACGGGGGCCGCGAACACCGGGGAGCTGTTTTTT	CASSPKRTGAANTGELFF
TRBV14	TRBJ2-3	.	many	TGTGCCAGCAGCCAAGGTGCCGTAGCCCCCAATACGCAGTATTTT	CASSQGAVAPNTQYF
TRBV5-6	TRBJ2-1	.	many	TGTGCCAGCAGCTTGGGACAGGCTCTCAATGAGCAGTTCTTC	CASSLGQALNEQFF
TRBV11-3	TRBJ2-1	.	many	TGTGCCAGCAGAAGGGACGGAGCAAGACGGCAGTTCTTC	CASRRDGARRQFF
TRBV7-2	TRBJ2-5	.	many	TGTGCCAGCGGAAGGGCGGGGAGGGAGACCCAGTACTTC	CASGRAGRETQYF
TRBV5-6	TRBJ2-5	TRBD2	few	TGTGCCAGCAGCTTCGGTCTAGCGGAGCAAGAGACCCAGTACTTC	CASSFGLAEQETQYF
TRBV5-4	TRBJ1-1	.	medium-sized	TGTGCCAGCAGCTTGGCCGGCAGGGGCTCGAACACTGAAGCTTTCTTT	CASSLAGRGSNTEAFF
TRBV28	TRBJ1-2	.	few	TGTGCCAGCCGGGTCTTACCCTATGGCTACACCTTC	CASRVLPYGYTF
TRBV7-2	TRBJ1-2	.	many	TGTGCCAGCAGCTTAGATTCAGGGGAGCGTGGCTACACCTTC	CASSLDSGERGYTF
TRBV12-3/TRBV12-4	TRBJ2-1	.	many	TGTGCCAGCAGTTTAGGTGAGGAGGGCCCCGGGCAGTTCTTC	CASSLGEEGPGQFF
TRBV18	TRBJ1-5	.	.	TGTGCCAGCTCACCACGGGAGGGCCTCTATAGCAATCAGCCCCAGCATTTT	CASSPREGLYSNQPQHF
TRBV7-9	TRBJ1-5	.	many	TGTGCCAGCAGCCTAACCGGGGTTAGCCAGCCCCAGCATTTT	CASSLTGVSQPQHF
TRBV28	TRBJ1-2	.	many	TGTGCCAGCAGTTTTCGTCTGAGGCAGGTTGGCTACACCTTC	CASSFRLRQVGYTF
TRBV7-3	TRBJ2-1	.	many	TGTGCCAGCAGCCCGGGACAACACGGGCCCAATGAGCAGTTCTTC	CASSPGQHGPNEQFF
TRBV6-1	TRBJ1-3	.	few	TGTGCCAGCAGACAGGGCGCTGGAAACACCATATATTTT	CASRQGAGNTIYF
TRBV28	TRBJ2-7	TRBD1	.	TGTGCCAGTTCACGAGGGACAGTATGGGGCTCCTACGAGCAGTACTTC	CASSRGTVWGSYEQYF
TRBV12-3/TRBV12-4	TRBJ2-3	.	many	TGTGCCAGCAGTGGGGGTCCGGGAGTAGCAGATACGCAGTATTTT	CASSGGPGVADTQYF
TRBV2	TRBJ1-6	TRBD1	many	TGTGCCAGCAGTGAGGTGGCAGGGGGCTCCCAAAGCTCCTATAATTCACCCCTCCACTTT	CASSEVAGGSQSSYNSPLHF
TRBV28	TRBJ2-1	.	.	TGTGCCAGCAGTTTATGGGCTAGCCCCATTTACAATGAGAAGCTCTTC	CASSLWASPIYNEKLF
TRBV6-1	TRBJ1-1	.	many	TGTGCCACCTCGGGGTTTAGGGGGACTGAAGCTTTCTTT	CATSGFRGTEAFF
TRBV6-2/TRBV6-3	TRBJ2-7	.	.	TGTGCCAGCACCAAAATTCCGGATCAAGCCTACGAGCAGTACTTC	CASTKIPDQAYEQYF
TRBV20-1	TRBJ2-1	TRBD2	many	TGCAGTGCAAAAGGGACTAGCGGGAGCAATGAGCAGTTCTTC	CSAKGTSGSNEQFF
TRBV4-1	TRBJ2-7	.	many	TGCGCCAGCAGCCAAGACCAAACCTACGAGCAGTACTTC	CASSQDQTYEQYF
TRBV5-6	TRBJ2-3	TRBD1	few	TGTGCCAGCAGCTTGTTCCATCCGGGACAGATCACAGATACGCAGTATTTT	CASSLFHPGQITDTQYF
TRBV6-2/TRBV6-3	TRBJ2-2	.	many	TGTGCCAGCAGTCCCCCAGGGGGGGCCGGGGAGCTGTTTTTT	CASSPPGGAGELFF
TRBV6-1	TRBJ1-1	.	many	TGTGCCAGCAGTTATGCGAAGTCTGAAGCTTTCTTT	CASSYAKSEAFF
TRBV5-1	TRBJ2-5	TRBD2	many	TGCGCCAGCAGCTTCACTAGCGGGAGTGAGGAGACCCAGTACTTC	CASSFTSGSEETQYF
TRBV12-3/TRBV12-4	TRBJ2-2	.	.	TGTGCCAGCAGTCTTGCACTAGCTGGGCGGGACGGGGAGCTGTTTTTT	CASSLALAGRDGELFF
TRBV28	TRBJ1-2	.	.	TGTGCCAGCACACCTACAGGGACCTATGGCTACACCTTC	CASTPTGTYGYTF
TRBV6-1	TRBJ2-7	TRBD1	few	TGTGCCAGCAGGGAGACAGGGGGCTACGAGCAGTACTTC	CASRETGGYEQYF